This section outlines one T cell receptor beta chain sequence together with its context. Its specificity is unknown. CDR3 length: 13 residues. V dropped 7 bases and J dropped 0 bases, with 10 bases sitting between them. Germline values: CDR1 ENHRY, CDR2 SYGVKD. Produced via immunoSEQ multiplex PCR; TCRdb's table is partial and in-frame only. This sample has about 84,000 clones, with roughly 90% found just once. This entry belongs to a study of PD-L1 blockade in urothelial cancer. About the study: Patients with male sex and bladder-origin urothelial cancer accounted for twenty-five of 29 enrolled. Patients' prior chemotherapy regimens numbered 0 to 3. A median roughly 130,000 T cells were found in blood samples. Whole-study findings and limits: Pretreatment TCR clonality in blood under the median foretold superior survival.

The specimen was PBMCs, collected around atezolizumab (anti-PD-L1) treatment. The V call is TRBV10-3, the J call TRBJ2-7; D remains unclear. This receptor was identified in a man in his sixties with urothelial cancer. CDR3 residues: CAITFPSSYEQYF. CDR3 sequence (DNA): TGTGCCATCACCTTTCCGAGCTCCTACGAGCAGTACTTC.